This T cell receptor beta chain was identified during a study of T cell responses to AZD1222 COVID-19 vaccine. General observations from the study: Of the AZD1222 recipients, only five or six were seropositive at baseline.

CDR3 length equals 13 residues. V lost 4 bases, J lost 6 bases, and 10 bases lay in between. CDR1 is SGHTS, CDR2 YDEGEE, per germline. Assay used: immunoSEQ multiplex PCR; TCRdb lists only in-frame clones, some missing. Among around 120,000 clones listed, 85% to 90% were seen once. About this clone itself: Antigen unknown.

The material was peripheral blood, obtained on day 0 of AZD1222 vaccination. The chain uses TRBV5-8 and TRBJ1-4; D is unresolved. The source of this sequence is an adult in good health. CDR3 sequence: CASSRGRDEKLFF. DNA of the CDR3: TGTGCCAGCAGCAGAGGGCGGGATGAAAAACTGTTTTTT.